This paragraph reports one T cell receptor beta chain. The clone's antigen remains unknown. No much larger clone is present one base from it, and per-base qualities are unavailable. One collaborating source in Seattle enrolled patients while the patients were actively infected and followed the patients over time throughout the course of disease. Collaborating institutions collected whole blood in K2EDTA tubes following their own protocols. For TCRbeta analysis, collaborator samples were shipped as frozen whole blood, as isolated PBMCs, or as DNA extracted from either sample type. This entry comes from a study of blood T cell repertoires in COVID-19 (dated by TCRdb to about 2020). Context from the whole study: The collaborator samples originated in the United States, Italy and Spain and spanned the acute and convalescent phases of COVID-19. The material from the prospective study consisted of cDNA or gDNA derived from T cells, B-cell-depleted T cells, or PBMCs. Deeply sampled blood TCRbeta repertoires from subjects exposed to, actively infected with, or recovered from COVID-19 were included in the dataset. A freely available public database, intended as a resource for researchers studying the immune response to SARS-CoV-2, is where the repertoires were released. The samples were drawn from two sources: the first 160 participants of the ongoing ImmuneRACE study, and fewer than 1,500 subjects contributed by 6 global collaborators. A de-identified subject ID, COVID-19 status, age in years and sex were almost always included in the sample metadata. Where available, HLA class I and class II types were taken from metadata supplied by the sample provider and were not determined by assay-based typing. The paper as a whole reports these results and caveats: How much clinical and demographic metadata was included differed by source and by participant, and the metadata was provided uncurated.

The germline V gene (reference sequence) specifies WNHNN as CDR1 and SYGVQD as CDR2. The CDR3 runs 15 residues from the cysteine to the phenylalanine. Of all the DNA, just the CDR3 is kept, 45 bases in frame from base 1. Trimming takes 3 bases off V and 2 bases off J; junction bases not matched to a gene: 5. TCRbeta CDR3 regions were amplified from genomic DNA using the immunoSEQ Assay, a bias-controlled multiplex PCR. For the original study's pipeline: Nucleated cell counts per sample were estimated from amplification of reference gene primers within the assay. To quantify the absolute abundance of each unique TCRbeta CDR3 rearrangement, sequence reads were collapsed and filtered. For each sample, productive Simpson clonality was calculated as the square root of Simpson's diversity index across productive rearrangements. In TCRdb, the immuneACCESS table is reduced to in-frame sequences with V and J assigned. These tables do not hold every clone; where another copy was compared, an unresolved V gene accounts for under half, and the others remain unexplained. D and trimming come from the DNA, and the V and J calls and clone size come from that table. Present in this sample are 250,000 to 350,000 clones, about nine tenths of which were seen just once. The top ten clonotypes cover 6.3% of the sample.

The sequenced material came from peripheral blood. The rearrangement joined TRBV10-1 to TRBJ2-7, and 9 junctional nucleotides match TRBD1. The origin of this receptor is a woman aged 50 to 60 with COVID-19, enrolled during active disease. This receptor carries the CDR3 CASSDPGTGTYEQYF. The nucleotides read TGCGCCAGCAGTGACCCTGGGACAGGGACCTACGAGCAGTACTTC.